One and the same sample provided the 12 T cell receptor beta chains below, sequenced in a study of CD8 T cells in Susac syndrome. Reverse transcription of 0.5 to 1 ug RNA was performed with random hexamers. TCRdb re-called the immunoSEQ multiplex PCR reads with MiXCR, one entry per CDR3 protein. There are about 440,000 distinct CDR3 sequences in the sample; approximately 85% occur only once, and around 0.12% lies in the top ten. Material: CD8+ T cells from PBMCs. The receptors come from a human donor with multiple sclerosis.

In this sample, this clonotype turned up once. The chain couples TRBV12-3 or TRBV12-4 to TRBJ2-2; 12 nucleotides line up with TRBD2. This CDR3 has 15 residues. The junction had 6 bases not matched to a gene; V was cut back by 5 bases and J by 8 bases. This chain's CDR3 is CASSRLAGASGELFF. CDR3 in DNA: TGTGCCAGCAGTCGACTAGCGGGGGCTTCTGGGGAGCTGTTTTTT.

The chain joins TRBV2 to TRBJ2-3, with no clear D. CDR1 is SNHLY, CDR2 FYNNEI, per germline. Deletions cut 1 base from V and 3 bases from J, with 5 bases between. The CDR3 has 13 residues. CDR3 coding DNA: TGTGCCAGCAGTGAAGGTGGGACAGATACGCAGTATTTT. Amino acid sequence: CASSEGGTDTQYF.

This chain joins TRBV6-5 and TRBJ1-1; D is unclear. The CDR3 length is 16 residues. With 1 base removed from V and 7 bases from J, the gap between germline ends came to 19 bases. Per germline, CDR1 MNHEY and CDR2 SVGAGI. The CDR3 DNA sequence: TGTGCCAGCAGTTACTTCCAGGCCACGCCGAACTTTGAAGCTTTCTTT. It translates to CASSYFQATPNFEAFF.

V gene TRBV5-1 combines with J gene TRBJ1-1; D is unclear. The CDR3 runs to 13 residues. Trimming removed 5 bases at V and 5 bases at J, with 13 bases between. Germline values: CDR1 SGHRS, CDR2 YFSETQ. The CDR3: CASRSGGLTEAFF. In DNA form, the CDR3 reads TGCGCCAGCAGATCGGGAGGTTTGACTGAAGCTTTCTTT.

J is TRBJ2-7 and V is TRBV5-1, with TRBD2 identical over 7 bases. V was pared by 4 bases and J by 5 bases, with 15 bases of the junction left unmatched. Germline V gene lookup returns CDR1 SGHRS and CDR2 YFSETQ. The CDR3 contains 16 residues. Here the CDR3 reads CASSLGEGSLMDEQYF. The CDR3 DNA reads as TGCGCCAGCAGCCTCGGGGAGGGTTCGTTGATGGACGAGCAGTACTTC.

CDR3 loop: CASSFEWSTDTQYF. As DNA, the CDR3 is TGCGCCAGCAGCTTCGAGTGGAGCACAGATACGCAGTATTTT. The rearrangement uses TRBV5-1 and TRBJ2-3; D remains unclear. This CDR3 has 14 residues. Germline V gives CDR1 SGHRS, CDR2 YFSETQ. Trimming pared 2 bases from V and 0 bases from J, leaving 7 bases between.

The J gene is TRBJ1-5, the V gene TRBV27; possibly TRBD1 for D (5 bases). V was trimmed by 0 bases and J by 3 bases, leaving 12 bases between them. The V gene's germline CDR1 is MNHEY and CDR2 SMNVEV (reference sequence). This CDR3 spans 16 amino acids. CDR3 in amino acids: CASSLSGQGPNQPQHF. CDR3 bases: TGTGCCAGCAGTTTATCAGGCCAGGGCCCCAATCAGCCCCAGCATTTT.

This clonotype was seen once. The V call is TRBV6-1, the J call TRBJ1-1, with D possibly being TRBD1 (6 bases). The CDR3 is 12 residues long. Trimming took off 3 bases at V and 5 bases at J, with 7 bases between the two ends. Germline loops: CDR1 MNHNS, CDR2 SASEGT. The CDR3 sequence is CASSDQGTEAFF. CDR3 bases: TGTGCCAGCAGTGACCAGGGGACTGAAGCTTTCTTT.

This clonotype has a handful of counts. The genes are TRBV6-1 and TRBJ1-5; the D gene is possibly TRBD1 (6 bases). Germline V CDR1 and CDR2: MNHNS, SASEGT. The CDR3 runs 18 residues. With 5 bases removed from V and 0 bases from J, the gap between germline ends came to 20 bases. The CDR3: CASSRDRTDSYSNQPQHF. CDR3 DNA: TGTGCCAGCAGTAGAGATAGGACAGATTCTTATAGCAATCAGCCCCAGCATTTT.

This rearrangement joins TRBV6-1 to TRBJ2-3; D may match TRBD1 or TRBD2 (5 bases each). V lost 8 bases and J lost 5, with 11 bases in between. The germline V gene has CDR1 MNHNS and CDR2 SASEGT. This CDR3 contains 12 residues. The CDR3 region is CASWDGGDTQYF. The CDR3 DNA follows: TGTGCCAGCTGGGACGGTGGAGATACGCAGTATTTT.

The genes are TRBV19 and TRBJ1-5; 8 nucleotides line up with TRBD1. The CDR3 spans 14 residues. Germline lookup yields CDR1 LNHDA and CDR2 SQIVND (reference sequence). V was clipped by 5 bases and J by 5 bases; unmatched bases: 5. The CDR3 coding sequence is TGTGCCAGTAGTGAACAGGGGGAGTATCAGCCCCAGCATTTT. It codes for CASSEQGEYQPQHF.

Only one count was recorded for this clonotype. The chain couples TRBV6-5 to TRBJ2-3, with 12 bases identical to TRBD2. The germline CDR1 and CDR2 sequences are MNHEY and SVGAGI. The CDR3 sequence is 17 residues long. J gave up 6 bases and V 2 bases, and 9 bases lay outside the gene matches. CDR3 sequence reads: CASSYPSSGGDGDTQYF. In DNA form, the CDR3 reads TGTGCCAGCAGTTACCCGTCTAGCGGGGGGGACGGGGATACGCAGTATTTT.